A single sample gave rise to the 30 T cell receptor beta chains below, sequenced in a study of cytomegalovirus exposure and HLA in healthy donors. The study ran its PCR with 60 Vbeta and 13 Jbeta primers. The method was immunoSEQ multiplex PCR; TCRdb's version includes in-frame clones alone and lacks a portion of them. The sample table includes 150,000 to 250,000 clones. The sequencing sample was made of PBMCs. The receptors come from a boy under 18 in good health and CMV-seronegative.

The chain couples TRBV11-1 to TRBJ2-1; the match to TRBD2 covers 14 bases. The CDR3 contains 18 residues. Germline V gives CDR1 SGHAT, CDR2 FQDESV (reference sequence). With V trimmed by 5 bases and J by 7 bases, 13 bases remained unmatched. The CDR3 sequence is CASSSTPGLAGAGNEQFF. The CDR3 DNA sequence: TGTGCCAGCAGCAGTACTCCGGGACTAGCGGGGGCGGGGAATGAGCAGTTCTTC.

V usage is TRBV19 and J usage is TRBJ2-7; TRBD2 matches at 7 bases. CDR1 is LNHDA, CDR2 SQIVND, per germline (reference sequence). This CDR3 is built from 15 residues. V gave up 5 bases and J gave up 0 bases; unmatched junction bases: 7. The CDR3 coding sequence is TGTGCCAGTAGTGCCGGGACTATTCTCTCCTACGAGCAGTACTTC. Protein product: CASSAGTILSYEQYF.

The chain has TRBV7-9 and TRBJ2-1; tentatively, D is TRBD1 (6 bases). Trimming took off 1 base at V and 1 base at J, with 11 bases between the two ends. This CDR3 is built from 16 residues. The germline gives CDR1 SEHNR, CDR2 FQNEAQ (reference sequence). CDR3 sequence reads: CASSLGIRGSYNEQFF. For the CDR3, the DNA is TGTGCCAGCAGCTTAGGGATCAGGGGTTCCTACAATGAGCAGTTCTTC.

The rearrangement joins TRBV27 to TRBJ2-1, with a possible D match to TRBD2 (7 bases). V was pared by 7 bases and J by 7 bases, with 20 bases between. This CDR3 region has 15 residues. Germline-derived CDR1 and CDR2 are MNHEY and SMNVEV (reference sequence). The CDR3 loop reads CASKYRGGSWNEQFF. CDR3 DNA: TGTGCCAGCAAATATAGGGGGGGAAGTTGGAATGAGCAGTTCTTC.

On this clone: One junction end does not reproduce the germline sequence, and a read error may be involved. V gene TRBV15 combines with J gene TRBJ2-5, with a weak D call TRBD1 (5 bases). From germline, CDR1 is LNHNV and CDR2 YYDKDF (reference sequence). The CDR3 loop spans 12 amino acids. CDR3 protein: CATSRQQETQYF. CDR3 nucleotides: TGTGCCACCAGCCGACAGCAAGAGACCCAATACTTC.

DNA of the CDR3: TGTGCCAGCAGTTTGCGTCTAGCTAGCAATCAGCCCCAGCATTTT. Amino acids: CASSLRLASNQPQHF. The chain recombines TRBV27 with TRBJ1-5; D remains unclear. The germline gives CDR1 MNHEY, CDR2 SMNVEV (reference sequence). The CDR3 runs to 15 residues. V was cut by 3 bases and J by 0 bases, with 9 bases left in between.

Concerning this clone: At the DNA level, this CDR3 is encoded by other sequences in the same sample as well. J is TRBJ2-3 and V is TRBV9; D unresolved. The V gene lost 3 bases and the J gene lost 0 bases, with 2 bases spanning the gap. From germline, CDR1 is SGDLS and CDR2 YYNGEE. This CDR3 has 12 residues. The CDR3: CASSASTDTQYF. CDR3 in DNA: TGTGCCAGCAGCGCTAGCACAGATACGCAGTATTTT.

The gene calls are TRBV5-1 and TRBJ2-3, with 14 bases fitting TRBD2. Germline values: CDR1 SGHRS, CDR2 YFSETQ. J was trimmed by 6 bases and V by 4 bases; bases with no gene match: 1. The CDR3 covers 14 residues. The CDR3 DNA follows: TGCGCCAGCAGCCGGACTAGCGGGAGGGATACGCAGTATTTT. Translation: CASSRTSGRDTQYF.

The gene calls are TRBV4-1 and TRBJ2-5; 7 nucleotides align to TRBD1. Germline V gene lookup returns CDR1 MGHRA and CDR2 YSYEKL. Losses at the gene ends were 6 bases for V and 1 base for J; bases not matched to a gene: 5. CDR3 length: 14 residues. In DNA, the CDR3 is TGCGCCAGCAGACTCGACAGGGTCCAAGAGACCCAGTACTTC. It yields the protein CASRLDRVQETQYF.

The V call is TRBV9, the J call TRBJ2-2; 10 positions agree with TRBD2. CDR3 size: 16 residues. CDR1 SGDLS and CDR2 YYNGEE come from the germline V gene. With 1 base clipped from V and 3 bases from J, the junction kept 3 bases outside the gene matches. The CDR3 nucleotides are TGTGCCAGCAGCGTAACACTAGCGGGGTACACCGGGGAGCTGTTTTTT. Its protein is CASSVTLAGYTGELFF. The full variable domain, completed using reference TRBV9 and TRBJ2-2, is DSGVTQTPKHLITATGQRVTLRCSPRSGDLSVYWYQQSLDQGLQFLIQYYNGEERAKGNILERFSAQQFPDLHSELNLSSLELGDSALYFCASSVTLAGYTGELFFGEGSRLTVL.

V is TRBV7-2 and J is TRBJ1-5; no definite D call. Looked up from germline, CDR1 is SGHTA and CDR2 is FQGNSA. The CDR3 spans 18 residues. The ends were cut back, 5 bases at V and 0 bases at J, with 20 bases in the middle. The CDR3 DNA is TGTGCCAGCAGCATCGGGTGGGGAGCTTTATATAGCAATCAGCCCCAGCATTTT. Protein product: CASSIGWGALYSNQPQHF.

The chain uses TRBV6-5 and TRBJ1-3, with D unresolved. Per germline, CDR1 MNHEY and CDR2 SVGAGI. The V end was cut by 5 bases, the J end by 0 bases, with 2 bases between. There are 12 residues in the CDR3. CDR3 loop: CASSLSGNTIYF. The CDR3 DNA sequence: TGTGCCAGCAGTCTCTCTGGAAACACCATATATTTT.

Turning to this clone: The junction departs from the called germline gene at one end, perhaps through a read error. This chain connects TRBV29-1 to TRBJ1-5; TRBD1 matches 7 bases. This CDR3 is built from 11 residues. From germline, CDR1 is SQVTM and CDR2 ANQGSEA. The CDR3 DNA is TGCAGCGTTGACTCGGGGCAGGGGGAGGCTTTT. Translation: CSVDSGQGEAF.

The chain joins TRBV5-1 to TRBJ2-7; 11 bases fit TRBD2. Germline values: CDR1 SGHRS, CDR2 YFSETQ. This CDR3 spans 12 amino acids. V lost 5 bases to trimming and J lost 7 bases; unmatched junction nucleotides: 2. The CDR3 bases are TGCGCCAGCAGGGTAGCGGGGGGGGAGCAGTACTTC. It codes for CASRVAGGEQYF.

As regards this clone: Relative to the germline gene, one junction end is altered; a read error may explain this. The CDR3 protein is CASSPGQGKAF. For the CDR3, the DNA is TGTGCCAGCAGCCCAGGACAGGGAAAGGCTTTC. This rearrangement joins TRBV11-2 to TRBJ1-2, with 8 bases matching TRBD1. The CDR3 contains 11 residues. CDR1 and CDR2 (germline): SGHAT, FQNNGV.

A word on this clone: The junction and the germline gene differ at one end; a read error may be behind it. V usage is TRBV6-5 and J usage is TRBJ1-1, with D perhaps TRBD1 (6 bases). The CDR3 contains 15 residues. CDR1 is MNHEY and CDR2 is SVGAGI in the germline V gene. CDR3 bases: TGTGCCAGCAGTTACTCGTGGCAGGGGAACTCTGAAGCTTTCTTT. Protein sequence: CASSYSWQGNSEAFF.

The gene calls are TRBV9 and TRBJ2-5; 9 positions match TRBD2. From germline, CDR1 is SGDLS and CDR2 YYNGEE. This CDR3 has 20 amino acids. J was trimmed by 2 bases and V by 0 bases; bases with no gene match: 17. CDR3 region: CASSVEVGSGSGGHQETQYF. The CDR3 coding sequence is TGTGCCAGCAGCGTAGAAGTTGGGTCGGGTAGCGGGGGACATCAAGAGACCCAGTACTTC.

J is TRBJ2-7 and V is TRBV30, with TRBD2 as a possible D gene (5 bases). Germline CDR1 and CDR2: GTSNPN and SVGIG (reference sequence). CDR3 length: 12 residues. V was clipped by 5 bases and J by 2 bases, with 10 bases between them. In nucleotides, the CDR3 is TGTGCCTGGGGACTGGGGACCTACGAGCAGTACTTC. This translates into CAWGLGTYEQYF.

This chain uses TRBV7-9 with TRBJ2-3, with 8 nucleotides matching TRBD2. The CDR3 is made up of 15 amino acids. The ends lost 5 bases at V and 4 bases at J; junction bases unmatched: 8. Germline V lookup: CDR1 SEHNR, CDR2 FQNEAQ (reference sequence). CDR3 DNA: TGTGCCAGCAGCGACATAGCGGGGATTGCAGATACGCAGTATTTT. It codes for CASSDIAGIADTQYF.

The CDR3 sequence: CASTPSPPGELFF. In DNA form, the CDR3 reads TGTGCCAGCACCCCTAGCCCCCCCGGGGAGCTGTTTTTT. This sequence joins TRBV6-5 and TRBJ2-2; possibly TRBD2 for D (5 bases). Between the trimmed V and J ends, which lost 7 bases and 6 bases, there was a span of 12 bases. CDR1 and CDR2 (germline): MNHEY, SVGAGI. This CDR3 is 13 amino acids long.

The genes are TRBV19 and TRBJ1-1, with a tentative D call TRBD1 (5 bases). CDR1 is LNHDA and CDR2 is SQIVND in the germline V gene (reference sequence). V gave up 5 bases and J gave up 0 bases, with 13 bases separating them. The CDR3 covers 15 residues. CDR3: CASSSDMGMNTEAFF. CDR3 DNA: TGTGCCAGTAGTTCGGACATGGGAATGAACACTGAAGCTTTCTTT.

The chain is built from TRBV4-1 and TRBJ2-1, with TRBD2 as a possible D gene (6 bases). V dropped 5 bases and J dropped 8 bases, with 16 bases sitting between them. The CDR3 is 14 residues long. In germline, CDR1 is MGHRA, CDR2 YSYEKL. Here the CDR3 DNA reads TGCGCCAGCAGCTCCATCGCGGGGAACGATGAGCAGTTCTTC. This encodes CASSSIAGNDEQFF.

This chain links TRBV28 with TRBJ2-6; D possibly corresponds to TRBD2 (7 bases). CDR3 length equals 17 residues. The V gene's germline CDR1 is MDHEN and CDR2 SYDVKM. The V and J ends lost 6 bases and 1 base respectively, with 16 bases between them. The CDR3 region is CASSGGRFRSGANVLTF. The CDR3 bases are TGTGCCAGCAGCGGGGGGCGTTTTAGGTCTGGGGCCAACGTCCTGACTTTC.

The DNA of the CDR3 is TGTGCCAGCAGCAATGCAGGTTCCGGAAACACCATATATTTT. This codes for CASSNAGSGNTIYF. J is TRBJ1-3 and V is TRBV11-2; no clear D. Germline loops: CDR1 SGHAT, CDR2 FQNNGV. This CDR3 spans 14 amino acids. V lost 5 bases and J 4 bases, leaving 12 bases between the germline ends.

V and J are TRBV9 and TRBJ1-5, with D uncertain. Germline assignment: CDR1 SGDLS and CDR2 YYNGEE. The germline V and J ends were trimmed by 3 bases and 2 bases, with 9 bases remaining between them. The CDR3 spans 14 residues. The CDR3 loop reads CASSEGEGNQPQHF. The CDR3 bases are TGTGCCAGCAGCGAGGGAGAGGGCAATCAGCCCCAGCATTTT.

The chain recombines TRBV7-4 with TRBJ1-5, with 9 positions matching TRBD1. The CDR3 runs 15 residues. The trim removed 2 bases at V and 6 bases at J, leaving 5 bases unmatched. The germline V gene encodes CDR1 SGHVT and CDR2 SQSDAQ. The CDR3 nucleotides are TGTGCCAGCAGCTTAAGGGGACAGGGTACTCAGCCCCAGCATTTT. Translation gives CASSLRGQGTQPQHF.

The chain combines TRBV5-6 with TRBJ1-4; maybe TRBD1 (6 bases). CDR3 size: 15 residues. Trimming cost V 4 bases and J 7 bases, with 17 bases left between them. The germline V gene encodes CDR1 SGHDT and CDR2 YYEEEE. The CDR3 loop is CASSVTGRFGEKLFF. Here the CDR3 DNA reads TGTGCCAGCAGCGTAACAGGGCGCTTCGGTGAAAAACTGTTTTTT.

The chain is built from TRBV7-6 and TRBJ2-7; tentatively, D is TRBD2 (7 bases). V was cut by 0 bases and J by 0 bases, with 9 bases left in between. Germline CDR1 and CDR2: SGHVS and FNYEAQ. The CDR3 runs 15 residues. This CDR3 is CASSLAAGASYEQYF. The CDR3 nucleotides are TGTGCCAGCAGCTTAGCGGCGGGGGCCTCCTACGAGCAGTACTTC.

This chain links TRBV7-2 with TRBJ2-1, with 7 bases identical to TRBD2. J lost 9 bases, V lost 1 base, and 6 bases had no gene match. Germline CDR1 reads SGHTA; CDR2 reads FQGNSA. CDR3 length: 14 amino acids. The chain's CDR3 is CASSLGLAFGEQFF. The CDR3 DNA reads TGTGCCAGCAGCTTAGGACTAGCTTTCGGTGAGCAGTTCTTC.

V usage is TRBV7-3 and J usage is TRBJ2-5; D is perhaps TRBD1 (6 bases). The CDR3 is 15 residues long. The V end lost 2 bases, the J end lost 2 bases, and 12 bases lay between the germline ends. Germline CDR1 and CDR2: SGHTA and FQGTGA. Here the CDR3 DNA reads TGTGCCAGCAGCTTAGCCGGGACAACACAAGAGACCCAGTACTTC. Its protein product is CASSLAGTTQETQYF.